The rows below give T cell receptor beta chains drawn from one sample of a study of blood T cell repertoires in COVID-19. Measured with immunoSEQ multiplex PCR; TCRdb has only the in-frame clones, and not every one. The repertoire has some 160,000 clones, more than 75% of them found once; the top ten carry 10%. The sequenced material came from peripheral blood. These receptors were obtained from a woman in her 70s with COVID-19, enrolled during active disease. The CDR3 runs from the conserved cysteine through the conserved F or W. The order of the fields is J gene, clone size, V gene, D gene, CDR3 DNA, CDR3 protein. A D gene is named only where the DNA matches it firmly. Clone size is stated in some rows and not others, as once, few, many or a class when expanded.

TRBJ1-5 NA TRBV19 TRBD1 TGTGCCAGTAGAGCTCACAGGGGAATCCACGACAGATATAGCAATCAGCCCCAGCATTTT CASRAHRGIHDRYSNQPQHF
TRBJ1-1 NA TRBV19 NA TGTGCCAGTAGATGGGAGGAGAGCACTGAAGCTTTCTTT CASRWEESTEAFF
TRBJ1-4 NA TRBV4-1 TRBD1 TGCGCCAGCAGCCATCCGGGACAGGGAGGTGAAAAACTGTTTTTT CASSHPGQGGEKLFF
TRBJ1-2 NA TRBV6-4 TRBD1 TGTGCCAGCCGCCCCCAGACAGGGCTCGGTGGCTACACCTTC CASRPQTGLGGYTF
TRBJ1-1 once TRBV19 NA TGTGCCAGTAGTATTTCGCGGAACACTGAAGCTTTCTTT CASSISRNTEAFF
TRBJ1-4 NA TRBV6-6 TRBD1 TGTGCCAGCAGTTTACGGGACAGACTGTTTTTT CASSLRDRLFF
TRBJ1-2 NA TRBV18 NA TGTGCCAGCTCACTATTCGAAGCACAGACAAACTATGGCTACACCTTC CASSLFEAQTNYGYTF
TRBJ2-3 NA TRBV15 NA TGTGCCACCAGCTCTGAGCGCCGGACTGTAATTGTTACGCAGTATTTT CATSSERRTVIVTQYF
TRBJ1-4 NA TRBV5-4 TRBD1 TGTGCCAGCAGCTCCGGGACAGGGGGTGAAAAACTGTTTTTT CASSSGTGGEKLFF
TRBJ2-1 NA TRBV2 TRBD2 TGTGCCAGCAGGATCCGGGTTAGCGGGACTTACAATGAGCAGTTCTTC CASRIRVSGTYNEQFF
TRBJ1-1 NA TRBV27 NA TGTGCCAGCAGTTACTGGCAGGGAGGATTGAACACTGAAGCTTTCTTT CASSYWQGGLNTEAFF
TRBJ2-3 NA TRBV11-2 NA TGTGCCAGCAGCCACGGCCCCTTCCGAGGGGATACGCAGTATTTT CASSHGPFRGDTQYF
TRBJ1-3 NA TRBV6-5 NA TGTGCCAGCCAATTGGGAGCTTACTCTGGAAACACCATATATTTT CASQLGAYSGNTIYF
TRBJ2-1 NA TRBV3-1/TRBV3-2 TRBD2 TGTGCCAGCAGACTAGCGGGGGAGCAGTTCTTC CASRLAGEQFF
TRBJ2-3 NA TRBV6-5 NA TGTGCCAGCAGTCGACTCATAGATACGCAGTATTTT CASSRLIDTQYF
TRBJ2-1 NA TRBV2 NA TGTGCCAGCACTAAATCCCCGAATGAGCAGTTCTTC CASTKSPNEQFF
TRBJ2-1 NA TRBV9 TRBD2 TGTGCCAGCAGCGTAGCGACACCAGGGGCGGGGGGTGAGCAGTTCTTC CASSVATPGAGGEQFF
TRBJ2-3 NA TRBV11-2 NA TGTGCCAGCAGCTTAGATCTCCGACTCCCTAGCACAGATACGCAGTATTTT CASSLDLRLPSTDTQYF
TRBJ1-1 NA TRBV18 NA TGTGCCAGCTCACCCAGGACAGTCACCATGAACACTGAAGCTTTCTTT CASSPRTVTMNTEAFF
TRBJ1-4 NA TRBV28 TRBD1 TGTGCCAGCAGTTTCCCAGCAGGGGGCAATGAAAAACTGTTTTTT CASSFPAGGNEKLFF
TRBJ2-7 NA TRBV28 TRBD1 TGTGCCAGCAGTAGGGGGCGGTACGAGCAGTACTTC CASSRGRYEQYF
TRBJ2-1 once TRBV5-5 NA TGTGCCAGCAGCTTGGTTACCAGGGTCAATGAGCAGTTCTTC CASSLVTRVNEQFF
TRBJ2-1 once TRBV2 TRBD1 TGTGCCAGCAGTGTAGGGACAGGGTCGCACAATGAGCAGTTCTTC CASSVGTGSHNEQFF
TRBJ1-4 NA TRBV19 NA TGTGCCAGTAGTCCACCCACCGGGACACATGAAAAACTGTTTTTT CASSPPTGTHEKLFF
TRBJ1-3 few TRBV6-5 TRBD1 TGTGCCAGCACCTACAGGGGGGCTGGAAACACCATATATTTT CASTYRGAGNTIYF
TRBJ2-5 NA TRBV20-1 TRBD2 TGCAGTGCTAGTGCGACCGGGACTAGCGGGGGAGCGGTCGGAGAGACCCAGTACTTC CSASATGTSGGAVGETQYF
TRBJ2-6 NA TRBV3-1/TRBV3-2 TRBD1 TGTGCCAGCAGCCCCTCAGGACAGGGTACCCCCTTGACTTTC CASSPSGQGTPLTF
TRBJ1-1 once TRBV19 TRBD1 TGTGCCAGTAGTATGACAGGGGGGGGGAACACTGAAGCTTTCTTT CASSMTGGGNTEAFF